This T cell receptor (beta chain) was documented in a study of T-cell reconstitution after alpha-beta-depleted transplantation in children. Unique molecular identifiers were incorporated when the TCRbeta library was constructed. TCRdb fed the PCR reads into MiXCR, producing one record per CDR3 protein. The profile shows fewer than 150,000 distinct CDR3 sequences, roughly 9.7% of them singletons. The CDR3 loop spans 14 amino acids. CDR1 and CDR2 (germline): SGHTA, FQGNSA. Deletions cut 5 bases from V and 2 bases from J, with 12 bases between. Study-wide results and caveats: Reportedly, roughly two months post-transplant, alpha-beta T cells arose from several hundred expanded graft clones.

Points on this clonotype: Its antigen is unidentified.

This specimen was PBMCs, mostly from graft donor cells, taken 180 days after TCRalphabeta/CD19-depleted stem cell transplant. The clonotype comes from a girl less than two years old who had a stem cell transplant for combined immunodeficiency, so the T cells may come from the graft donor. V is TRBV7-2 and J is TRBJ2-5, with a tentative D call TRBD1 (7 bases). In DNA form, the CDR3 reads TGTGCCAGCAGCCGCGCGGGACAGCAAGAGACCCAGTACTTC. Translating it yields CASSRAGQQETQYF.